This T cell receptor beta chain was captured by sequencing in a study of cytomegalovirus exposure and HLA in healthy donors. About this clone: Its specificity is not known.

V gave up 5 bases and J gave up 3 bases; unmatched junction bases: 7. CDR1 and CDR2 from the germline V gene are MNHEY and SVGAGI. The CDR3 is 14 residues long. Primers: 60 Vbeta forward and 13 Jbeta reverse. The method was immunoSEQ multiplex PCR; TCRdb's version includes in-frame clones alone and lacks a portion of them. This sample's clone table lists about 160,000 clones. Notes on the study in general: As a later analysis showed, a missense DCLRE1C variant was linked to trimming of TCR beta V- and J-genes.

The V call is TRBV6-5, the J call TRBJ2-7, with 7 bases lining up with TRBD1. This TCR was recovered from a man aged 25 to 45 in good health and CMV-seronegative. Sequenced input: PBMCs. CDR3 amino acids: CASSDLTGNYEQYF. DNA for the CDR3: TGTGCCAGCAGTGACCTGACAGGGAACTACGAGCAGTACTTC.